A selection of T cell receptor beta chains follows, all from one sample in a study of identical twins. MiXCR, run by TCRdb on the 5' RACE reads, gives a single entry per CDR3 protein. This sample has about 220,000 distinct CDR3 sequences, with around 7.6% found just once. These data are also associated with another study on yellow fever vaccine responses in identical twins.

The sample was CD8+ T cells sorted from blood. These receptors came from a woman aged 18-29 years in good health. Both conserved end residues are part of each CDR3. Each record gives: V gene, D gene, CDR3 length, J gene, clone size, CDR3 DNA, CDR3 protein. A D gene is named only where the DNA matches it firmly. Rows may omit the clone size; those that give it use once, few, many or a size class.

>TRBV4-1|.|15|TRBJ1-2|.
TGCGCCAGCAGCCCATCCTCAGGGGCTGGATGGGGCTACACCTTC
CASSPSSGAGWGYTF
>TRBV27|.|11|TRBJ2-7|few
TGTGCCAGCAGTGAGAATGGGGAGCAGTACTTC
CASSENGEQYF
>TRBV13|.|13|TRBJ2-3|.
TGTGCCAGCAGCCCTTATGGAGGAGATACGCAGTATTTT
CASSPYGGDTQYF
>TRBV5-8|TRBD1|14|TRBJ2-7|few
TGTGCCAGCAGCCCGCCGGGACAGGACTACGAGCAGTACTTC
CASSPPGQDYEQYF
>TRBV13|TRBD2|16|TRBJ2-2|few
TGTGCCAGCAACATAGCGGGATTGGGGGAATTCGGGGAGCTGTTTTTT
CASNIAGLGEFGELFF
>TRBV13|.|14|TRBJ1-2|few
TGTGCCAGCAGCTTGGGGGGATCCAACTATGGCTACACCTTC
CASSLGGSNYGYTF
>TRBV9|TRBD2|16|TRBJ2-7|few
TGTGCCAGCAGCGCGCCCGGGACTAGCGGGAGGTACGAGCAGTACTTC
CASSAPGTSGRYEQYF
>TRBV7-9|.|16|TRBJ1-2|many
TGTGCCAGCAGCCCCACTAACGGGGAACAGGGCTATGGCTACACCTTC
CASSPTNGEQGYGYTF
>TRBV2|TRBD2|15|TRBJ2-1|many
TGTGCCAGCACCCCGGGTAGCGGGTCCTACAATGAGCAGTTCTTC
CASTPGSGSYNEQFF
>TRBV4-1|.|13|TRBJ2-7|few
TGCGCCAGCAGCCAAGGGACAGACTACGAGCAGTACTTC
CASSQGTDYEQYF
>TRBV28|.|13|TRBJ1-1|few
TGTGCCAGCGGGCTAGGGTGGGACACTGAAGCTTTCTTT
CASGLGWDTEAFF
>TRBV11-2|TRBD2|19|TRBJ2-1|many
TGTGCCAGCAGCTTAGGAGGGCGCTGGCGGGGGGGCCGTTACAATGAGCAGTTCTTC
CASSLGGRWRGGRYNEQFF
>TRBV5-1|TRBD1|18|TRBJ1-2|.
TGCGCCAGCAGCTTGGATGTTGGCAGGGGGATCTCATACTATGGCTACACCTTC
CASSLDVGRGISYYGYTF
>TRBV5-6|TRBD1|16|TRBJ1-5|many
TGTGCCAGCAGCTTGGGTCCGGCAGGGGGCGGACAGCCCCAGCATTTT
CASSLGPAGGGQPQHF
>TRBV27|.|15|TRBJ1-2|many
TGTGCCAGCAGTTTAATACCAGGGACTAACCAAGGCTACACCTTC
CASSLIPGTNQGYTF
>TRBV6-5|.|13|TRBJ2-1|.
TGTGCCAGCAGTTACTCAAAGGCTACGGATCCGTTCTTC
CASSYSKATDPFF
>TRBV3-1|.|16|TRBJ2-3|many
TGTGCCAGCAGCCAAGCCGCGGGATCTAGCACAGATACGCAGTATTTT
CASSQAAGSSTDTQYF
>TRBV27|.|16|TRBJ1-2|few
TGTGCCAGCACCCCTGGTCTGGGGGCACGTTGGTATGGCTACACCTTC
CASTPGLGARWYGYTF
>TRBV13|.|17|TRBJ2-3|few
TGTGCCAGCAGCTTAGCAGGGCACCCTGGTAGCACAGATACGCAGTATTTT
CASSLAGHPGSTDTQYF
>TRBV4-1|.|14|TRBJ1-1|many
TGCGCCAGCAGCCAAGTAGCAGGGTACACTGAAGCTTTCTTT
CASSQVAGYTEAFF
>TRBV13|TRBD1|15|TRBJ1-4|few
TGTGCCAGCAGCGCCGGACAGGGGGTGGATGAAAAACTGTTTTTT
CASSAGQGVDEKLFF
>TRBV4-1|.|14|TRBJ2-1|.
TGCGCCAGCAGCCAGAAGACTAGAGGGGATGAGCAGTTCTTC
CASSQKTRGDEQFF
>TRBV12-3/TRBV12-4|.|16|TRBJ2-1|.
TGTGCCAGCAGTTTAGGTAGCGGAGCCTCCTACAATGAGCAGTTCTTC
CASSLGSGASYNEQFF
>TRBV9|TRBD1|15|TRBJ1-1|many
TGTGCCAGCAGCACGACTGGACAGGGGTACACTGAAGCTTTCTTT
CASSTTGQGYTEAFF
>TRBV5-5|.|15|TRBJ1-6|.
TGTGCCAGCAGCGCCGAGTCGGGGGGAAGATCACCCCTCCACTTT
CASSAESGGRSPLHF
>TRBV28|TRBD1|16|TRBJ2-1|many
TGTGCCAGCAGTTGGCTGACAGGGGCTATCATAAATGAGCAGTTCTTC
CASSWLTGAIINEQFF
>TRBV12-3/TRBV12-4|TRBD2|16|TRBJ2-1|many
TGTGCCAGCAGTTTGCGAAGCGGGAGTCGTGTCAATGAGCAGTTCTTC
CASSLRSGSRVNEQFF
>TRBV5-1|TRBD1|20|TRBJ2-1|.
TGCGCCAGCAGCTTGGGTTTTTTGACAGGGGGGCTAGCTCCGTGGAATGAGCAGTTCTTC
CASSLGFLTGGLAPWNEQFF
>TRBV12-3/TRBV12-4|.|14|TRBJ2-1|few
TGTGCCAGCACCCCGACAGGGGAGGGCAATGAGCAGTTCTTC
CASTPTGEGNEQFF
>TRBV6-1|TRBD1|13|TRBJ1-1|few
TGTGCCAGCAGTAGACAGGGTCCCGCTGAAGCTTTCTTT
CASSRQGPAEAFF
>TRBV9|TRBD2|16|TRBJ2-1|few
TGTGCCAGCAGCGGGGACAACCGGTTAGCGGGGAATGAGCAGTTCTTC
CASSGDNRLAGNEQFF
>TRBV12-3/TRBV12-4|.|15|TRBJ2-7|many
TGTGCCAGCAGTCCCCCCCCTGGAGGGGCCTACGAGCAGTACTTC
CASSPPPGGAYEQYF
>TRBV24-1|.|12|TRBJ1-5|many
TGTGCCACCAGTGATCCCAATCAGCCCCAGCATTTT
CATSDPNQPQHF
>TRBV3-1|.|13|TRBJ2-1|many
TGTGCCAGCAGACCTATCCTAGGCCGTGAGCAGTTCTTC
CASRPILGREQFF
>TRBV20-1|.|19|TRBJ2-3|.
TGCAGTGCTAGAGATCAGTTCAGCCAGAGCATCAGTGACACAGATACGCAGTATTTT
CSARDQFSQSISDTDTQYF
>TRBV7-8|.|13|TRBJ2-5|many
TGTGCCAGCAGCTTAGATATGGGAGAGACCCAGTACTTC
CASSLDMGETQYF
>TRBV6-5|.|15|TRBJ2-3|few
TGTGCCAGCAGTTACTTCGGCGGTGGCACAGATACGCAGTATTTT
CASSYFGGGTDTQYF
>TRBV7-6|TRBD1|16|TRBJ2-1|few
TGTGCCAGCAGCCAGCGGACAGGGGGCAAGTTGGGTGAGCAGTTCTTC
CASSQRTGGKLGEQFF
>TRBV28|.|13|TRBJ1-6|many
TGTGCCAGCAGATATACCCAGCATTCACCCCTCCACTTT
CASRYTQHSPLHF
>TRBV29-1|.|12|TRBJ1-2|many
TGCAGCGTTGAAGCGACAGCTTATGGCTACACCTTC
CSVEATAYGYTF
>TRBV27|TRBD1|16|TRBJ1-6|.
TGTGCCAGCAGTTTACCTCTACGGACAGGGATTTCACCCCTCCACTTT
CASSLPLRTGISPLHF
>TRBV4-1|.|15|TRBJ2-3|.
TGCGCCAGCAGCCAAGAAGTGGCCAGCACAGATACGCAGTATTTT
CASSQEVASTDTQYF
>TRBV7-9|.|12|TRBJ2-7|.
TGTGCCAGCAGCCAAGGACAGAGCGAGCAGTACTTC
CASSQGQSEQYF
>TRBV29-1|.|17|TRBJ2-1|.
TGCAGCGTTGAAGGTGCGGCGGGATTGAGCTCCTACAATGAGCAGTTCTTC
CSVEGAAGLSSYNEQFF
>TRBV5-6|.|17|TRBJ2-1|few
TGTGCCAGCAGCAATCTTAAACAGGGCCCCCTCTACAATGAGCAGTTCTTC
CASSNLKQGPLYNEQFF
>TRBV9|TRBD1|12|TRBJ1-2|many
TGTGCCAGCACCCAGACAGGGGTTGGCTACACCTTC
CASTQTGVGYTF
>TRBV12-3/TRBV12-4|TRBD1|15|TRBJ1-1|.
TGTGCCAGCAGTTTGGGGGACAGGGGGCGAACTGAAGCTTTCTTT
CASSLGDRGRTEAFF
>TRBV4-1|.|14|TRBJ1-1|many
TGCGCCAGCAGCCGGCAGGTGAAGAACACTGAAGCTTTCTTT
CASSRQVKNTEAFF
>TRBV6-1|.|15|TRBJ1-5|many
TGTGCCAGCAGTGAAGTAGGTGGGAGCAATCAGCCCCAGCATTTT
CASSEVGGSNQPQHF
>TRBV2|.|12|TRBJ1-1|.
TGTGCCAGCAGTGACGAGTCGGCTGAAGCTTTCTTT
CASSDESAEAFF
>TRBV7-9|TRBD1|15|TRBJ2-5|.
TGTGCCAGCAGCTTAGTACAGGGGTGGCAAGAGACCCAGTACTTC
CASSLVQGWQETQYF
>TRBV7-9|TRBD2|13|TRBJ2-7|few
TGTGCCAGCAGCGGGGGACTAGCGAGGGAGCAGTACTTC
CASSGGLAREQYF
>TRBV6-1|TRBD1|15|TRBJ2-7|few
TGTGCCAGCAGTCAAGGGACAGCCACCTTCTACGAGCAGTACTTC
CASSQGTATFYEQYF